Shown below are 10 T cell receptor beta chains from a single sample sequenced in a study of T-cell reconstitution after alpha-beta-depleted transplantation in children. As it was prepared, the TCRbeta library received unique molecular identifiers. Via MiXCR, TCRdb re-called the PCR reads, giving one row per CDR3 protein. This sample has 200,000 to 300,000 distinct CDR3 sequences, with 24% found just once. The input for sequencing was PBMCs, mostly from graft donor cells, taken 360 days after TCRalphabeta/CD19-depleted stem cell transplant. The receptors were gathered from a female patient aged 2-15 years who had a stem cell transplant for congenital amegakaryocytic thrombocytopenia, so the T cells may come from the graft donor.

This clonotype was detected only once. The chain joins TRBV9 to TRBJ2-1; D is unclear. This CDR3 comprises 16 residues. V lost 0 bases and J lost 0, with 10 bases in between. Germline V lookup: CDR1 SGDLS, CDR2 YYNGEE. This chain's CDR3 is CASSVVIAPSYNEQFF. The CDR3 region has the DNA TGTGCCAGCAGCGTAGTTATAGCACCCTCCTACAATGAGCAGTTCTTC.

This clonotype was counted a few times. The chain combines TRBV11-2 with TRBJ1-1; unclear D gene. V was trimmed by 3 bases and J by 0 bases, leaving 20 bases between them. The CDR3 has 18 residues. Germline V gene data show CDR1 as SGHAT and CDR2 as FQNNGV. CDR3 sequence reads: CASSLNERQLPMNTEAFF. For the CDR3, the DNA is TGTGCCAGCAGCTTGAATGAGCGACAACTACCGATGAACACTGAAGCTTTCTTT. Using reference TRBV11-2 and TRBJ1-1 for the parts outside the CDR3, the full variable domain is EAGVAQSPRYKIIEKRQSVAFWCNPISGHATLYWYQQILGQGPKLLIQFQNNGVVDDSQLPKDRFSAERLKGVDSTLKIQPAKLEDSAVYLCASSLNERQLPMNTEAFFGQGTRLTVV.

In this sample, this clonotype turned up a few times. The gene calls are TRBV2 and TRBJ2-2; 8 bases align to TRBD1. Germline-derived CDR1 and CDR2 are SNHLY and FYNNEI. The trim removed 6 bases at V and 3 bases at J, leaving 6 bases unmatched. CDR3 size: 15 residues. The CDR3 bases are TGTGCCAGCAGGGCAGGGGGCAGGGACACCGGGGAGCTGTTTTTT. Its translation: CASRAGGRDTGELFF. Variable domain in full (rest from reference TRBV2 and TRBJ2-2): EPEVTQTPSHQVTQMGQEVILRCVPISNHLYFYWYRQILGQKVEFLVSFYNNEISEKSEIFDDQFSVERPDGSNFTLKIRSTKLEDSAMYFCASRAGGRDTGELFFGEGSRLTVL.

This clonotype has only a few counts. This chain uses TRBV11-2 with TRBJ2-7, with 8 bases that match TRBD2. V was clipped by 0 bases and J by 7 bases; unmatched bases: 11. Germline CDR1 reads SGHAT; CDR2 reads FQNNGV. CDR3 length: 16 residues. The CDR3 sequence: CASSLDLNGRAVEQYF. CDR3 nucleotide sequence: TGTGCCAGCAGCTTAGATCTTAACGGGAGGGCCGTTGAGCAGTACTTC.

The J gene is TRBJ2-1, the V gene TRBV6-2 or TRBV6-3, with 10 nucleotides matching TRBD1. This CDR3 spans 13 amino acids. V lost 6 bases to trimming and J lost 15 bases; unmatched junction nucleotides: 11. Per the germline V gene, CDR1 is MNHEY and CDR2 is SVGEGT. The CDR3 nucleotides are TGTGCCAGCAGCCGAGCGACAGGGGGCGAAGGGTTCTTC. The encoded protein is CASSRATGGEGFF.

This clonotype was counted between two and nine times. The chain recombines TRBV27 with TRBJ2-7; TRBD2 agrees at 7 bases. This CDR3 spans 16 amino acids. V lost 5 bases, J lost 2 bases, and 12 bases stayed unmatched. Germline assignment: CDR1 MNHEY and CDR2 SMNVEV (reference sequence). CDR3 bases: TGTGCCAGCAGTCCACGGGTGGGACTAAATGCCTACGAGCAGTACTTC. This gives the protein CASSPRVGLNAYEQYF.

This chain links TRBV3-1 with TRBJ1-1; D ambiguous. V lost 5 bases, J lost 1 base, and 2 bases lay in between. CDR1 and CDR2 (germline): LGHDT, YNNKEL (reference sequence). The CDR3 runs to 11 residues. This chain's CDR3 is CASSTNTEAFF. CDR3 nucleotide sequence: TGTGCCAGCAGCACGAACACTGAAGCTTTCTTT.

This clonotype was picked up a small number of times. The gene calls are TRBV21-1 and TRBJ1-3. TRBV21-1 is termed a pseudogene. The CDR3 runs to 18 residues. CDR3 bases: TGTGCCAGCAGCAAATATAGGTATATCCCCATCTCTGGAAACACCATATATTTT. This encodes CASSKYRYIPISGNTIYF.

This chain joins TRBV12-3 or TRBV12-4 and TRBJ2-1; 11 positions match TRBD2. J lost 3 bases, V lost 3 bases, and 10 bases had no gene match. The CDR3 length is 18 residues. CDR3 loop: CASSFRLAGGRFYNEQFF. The CDR3, as DNA: TGTGCCAGCAGTTTTCGGTTAGCGGGGGGGCGTTTCTACAATGAGCAGTTCTTC.

This clonotype turned up a few times. This chain joins TRBV28 and TRBJ2-3; the D is unclear. Deletions cut 2 bases from V and 3 bases from J, with 6 bases between. The CDR3 length is 13 residues. Germline-derived CDR1 and CDR2 are MDHEN and SYDVKM. CDR3 loop: CASSLRATDTQYF. In DNA form, the CDR3 reads TGTGCCAGCAGTTTAAGGGCAACAGATACGCAGTATTTT.